This passage covers 32 T cell receptor beta chains from one sample sequenced in a study of cytomegalovirus exposure and HLA in healthy donors. Primers included in the PCR were 60 Vbeta and 13 Jbeta primers. Libraries were prepared by immunoSEQ multiplex PCR; TCRdb keeps only in-frame clonotypes and omits some of them. The data hold about 160,000 clones, with roughly 85% observed a single time. Sequencing was carried out using PBMCs. Receptors were obtained from a woman under 40 in good health and CMV-seronegative.

V gene TRBV6-5 combines with J gene TRBJ2-5; tentative D call: TRBD1 (5 bases). The last part of the DNA fits TRBJ2-7 better; the J call may be wrong. CDR3 size: 12 residues. The V gene's germline CDR1 is MNHEY and CDR2 SVGAGI. CDR3 protein: CASSKRRGEQYF. The CDR3 DNA reads TGTGCCAGCAGCAAAAGAAGGGGCGAGCAGTACTTC.

This rearrangement joins TRBV19 to TRBJ2-5, with 8 bases identical to TRBD1. V lost 3 bases to trimming and J lost 4 bases; unmatched junction nucleotides: 7. The CDR3 sequence is 15 residues long. Germline CDR1 LNHDA, CDR2 SQIVND (reference sequence). CDR3 region: CASSIDRGVRETQYF. The DNA of the CDR3 is TGTGCCAGTAGTATTGACAGGGGTGTTCGAGAGACCCAGTACTTC.

This clone was seen only once. V and J are TRBV5-8 and TRBJ2-5, with 7 bases lining up with TRBD1. V trimming: 4 bases; J trimming: 1 base; junction bases outside the gene matches: 4. There are 14 residues in the CDR3. Germline CDR1 reads SGHTS; CDR2 reads YDEGEE. CDR3 coding DNA: TGTGCCAGCAGCCTGTGGACAGGCCAAGAGACCCAGTACTTC. Translation gives CASSLWTGQETQYF.

This chain uses TRBV15 with TRBJ2-1; D is unresolved. The V end was cut by 5 bases, the J end by 3 bases, with 11 bases between. CDR3 size: 14 residues. Germline CDR1 is LNHNV and CDR2 is YYDKDF (reference sequence). The CDR3 region has the DNA TGTGCCACCAGCCCTCCCCCCCTCTACAATGAGCAGTTCTTC. It yields the protein CATSPPPLYNEQFF.

The chain combines TRBV15 with TRBJ1-1; perhaps TRBD1 as D (6 bases). The ends were cut back, 0 bases at V and 3 bases at J, with 17 bases in the middle. Germline V CDR1 and CDR2: LNHNV, YYDKDF (reference sequence). The CDR3 extends over 17 amino acids. The DNA of the CDR3 is TGTGCCACCAGCAGAGATGCCCGGGGGGCGGTTTACACTGAAGCTTTCTTT. This encodes CATSRDARGAVYTEAFF.

This chain joins TRBV13 and TRBJ2-7, with TRBD2 identical over 8 bases. CDR3 size: 15 residues. The V and J ends lost 1 base and 3 bases, in that order; junction bases with no gene match: 5. Germline values: CDR1 PRHDT, CDR2 FYEKMQ (reference sequence). CDR3 amino acids: CASSLEEGLVYEQYF. The CDR3 nucleotides are TGTGCCAGCAGCTTAGAGGAGGGACTAGTCTACGAGCAGTACTTC.

J is TRBJ1-6 and V is TRBV14; unclear D gene. Trimming stripped 5 bases from V and 9 bases from J, with 14 bases between. Germline lookup yields CDR1 SGHDN and CDR2 FVKESK. The CDR3 has 14 residues. The CDR3 DNA reads as TGTGCCAGCAGCTTTAATGACCGGGGTTCACCCCTCCACTTT. Translating it yields CASSFNDRGSPLHF.

The J gene is TRBJ2-3, the V gene TRBV5-4, with 9 bases aligning to TRBD2. Trimming removed 4 bases from V and 5 bases from J; junction bases left unmatched: 8. CDR1 and CDR2 (germline): SGHNT, YYREEE (reference sequence). CDR3 size: 15 residues. CDR3 in amino acids: CASSIAGATVDTQYF. For the CDR3, the DNA is TGTGCCAGCAGCATAGCGGGGGCGACGGTAGATACGCAGTATTTT. Based on the CDR3 plus reference TRBV5-4 and TRBJ2-3, the full variable domain is ETGVTQSPTHLIKTRGQQVTLRCSSQSGHNTVSWYQQALGQGPQFIFQYYREEENGRGNFPPRFSGLQFPNYSSELNVNALELDDSALYLCASSIAGATVDTQYFGPGTRLTVL.

The chain uses TRBV5-1 and TRBJ1-1; no reliable D call. The CDR3 has 13 amino acids. Germline V CDR1 and CDR2: SGHRS, YFSETQ. V dropped 0 bases and J dropped 4 bases, with 7 bases sitting between them. The CDR3 protein is CASSLERATEAFF. Written as DNA, the CDR3 is TGCGCCAGCAGCTTGGAACGAGCCACTGAAGCTTTCTTT. The full variable domain, in which reference TRBV5-1 and TRBJ1-1 provide the parts outside the CDR3, is KAGVTQTPRYLIKTRGQQVTLSCSPISGHRSVSWYQQTPGQGLQFLFEYFSETQRNKGNFPGRFSGRQFSNSRSEMNVSTLELGDSALYLCASSLERATEAFFGQGTRLTVV.

CDR3 nucleotides: TGTGCCAGCAGCTCTCGGACAGGGCTCGTGAACACTGAAGCTTTCTTT. Protein product: CASSSRTGLVNTEAFF. The V and J genes are TRBV13 and TRBJ1-1; 8 bases map to TRBD1. The CDR3 length is 16 residues. Germline V gene sequence: CDR1 PRHDT, CDR2 FYEKMQ (reference sequence). After removal of 4 bases from V and 0 bases from J, the junction contained 7 bases not matched to a gene.

The chain links TRBV11-2 to TRBJ1-5, with D maybe TRBD1 (5 bases). The CDR3 consists of 13 residues. Germline loops: CDR1 SGHAT, CDR2 FQNNGV. Trimming cost V 5 bases and J 7 bases, with 12 bases left between them. The CDR3 protein is CASSQGLMQPQHF. DNA of the CDR3: TGTGCCAGCAGCCAGGGACTCATGCAGCCCCAGCATTTT.

A few counts support this clone. The rearrangement links TRBV14 to TRBJ1-1; D is unclear. V gave up 2 bases and J gave up 7 bases, with 5 bases separating them. This CDR3 is 11 amino acids long. The V gene's germline CDR1 is SGHDN and CDR2 FVKESK. The CDR3 is CASSQFGEAFF. CDR3 nucleotides: TGTGCCAGCAGCCAATTCGGTGAAGCTTTCTTT.

The V call is TRBV30, the J call TRBJ1-3; the match to TRBD1 covers 8 bases. The CDR3 sequence is 13 residues long. The V gene end was trimmed by 3 bases and the J gene end by 2 bases; junction bases not matched to a gene: 0. CDR1 GTSNPN and CDR2 SVGIG come from the germline V gene (reference sequence). CDR3 sequence (DNA): TGTGCCTGGAGGGGACAGGCTGGAAACACCATATATTTT. This sequence encodes CAWRGQAGNTIYF.

This clone has just a few counts. The V and J genes are TRBV5-1 and TRBJ2-1; D is perhaps TRBD1 (5 bases). The ends were cut back, 0 bases at V and 12 bases at J, with 13 bases in the middle. Germline lookup yields CDR1 SGHRS and CDR2 YFSETQ. This CDR3 region has 13 residues. The CDR3 coding sequence is TGCGCCAGCAGCTTGGAAAGGGGCTACGGGCAGTTCTTC. This codes for CASSLERGYGQFF.

The chain has TRBV6-5 and TRBJ1-2; possible D gene TRBD1, 5 bases. Trimming removed 4 bases from V and 4 bases from J, with 19 bases in between. The CDR3 is made up of 16 amino acids. Germline CDR1 reads MNHEY; CDR2 reads SVGAGI. The CDR3 region is CASSSLGEGRPYGYTF. The CDR3 DNA sequence: TGTGCCAGCAGTTCGCTCGGGGAGGGGCGACCCTATGGCTACACCTTC.

The chain recombines TRBV19 with TRBJ1-5, with TRBD1 matching 9 bases. V shed 3 bases and J 5 bases; nucleotides not matched to a gene: 2. Germline V CDR1 and CDR2: LNHDA, SQIVND (reference sequence). This CDR3 has 14 residues. The CDR3 coding sequence is TGTGCCAGTAGTATGACAGGGGGTGATCAGCCCCAGCATTTT. Amino acid sequence: CASSMTGGDQPQHF.

The V and J genes are TRBV9 and TRBJ2-1, with D possibly matching TRBD2 (7 bases). The CDR3 spans 16 residues. V was clipped by 4 bases and J by 9 bases, with 23 bases between them. Germline values: CDR1 SGDLS, CDR2 YYNGEE. This CDR3 is CASSPTSAGALGEQFF. The CDR3 region has the DNA TGTGCCAGCAGCCCCACATCTGCGGGGGCTCTCGGTGAGCAGTTCTTC.

J is TRBJ1-6 and V is TRBV6-5; no reliable D call. The V end lost 0 bases, the J end lost 6 bases, and 12 bases lay between the germline ends. CDR1 and CDR2 from the germline V gene are MNHEY and SVGAGI. CDR3 length: 16 residues. In DNA form, the CDR3 reads TGTGCCAGCAGTTACTCGGTCCAGATCCTTAATTCACCCCTCCACTTT. This sequence encodes CASSYSVQILNSPLHF.

The table lists this clone with a few counts. The chain carries TRBV5-1 and TRBJ2-6, with 11 bases aligning to TRBD1. Germline V gives CDR1 SGHRS, CDR2 YFSETQ. CDR3 length equals 18 residues. V lost 0 bases to trimming and J lost 3 bases; unmatched junction nucleotides: 5. CDR3 residues: CASSLGGQGARGANVLTF. As DNA, the CDR3 is TGCGCCAGCAGCTTGGGTGGACAGGGGGCTCGTGGGGCCAACGTCCTGACTTTC. Drawing the rest from reference TRBV5-1 and TRBJ2-6, the complete variable domain is KAGVTQTPRYLIKTRGQQVTLSCSPISGHRSVSWYQQTPGQGLQFLFEYFSETQRNKGNFPGRFSGRQFSNSRSEMNVSTLELGDSALYLCASSLGGQGARGANVLTFGAGSRLTVL.

This chain uses TRBV5-1 with TRBJ2-6, with 7 bases identical to TRBD1. This CDR3 is built from 18 residues. The V gene end was trimmed by 4 bases and the J gene end by 0 bases; junction bases not matched to a gene: 10. Germline V gene data show CDR1 as SGHRS and CDR2 as YFSETQ. The DNA for the CDR3 is TGCGCCAGCAGCGGCCCGGGACAGATATTCTCTGGGGCCAACGTCCTGACTTTC. This gives the protein CASSGPGQIFSGANVLTF.

CDR3 DNA sequence: TGCAGCGTTGAACTCCCCACAGTGTTGAACACTGAAGCTTTCTTT. It translates to CSVELPTVLNTEAFF. V usage is TRBV29-1 and J usage is TRBJ1-1; D unclear. V lost 2 bases and J 0 bases, leaving 13 bases between the germline ends. CDR3 length equals 15 residues. Germline CDR1 reads SQVTM; CDR2 reads ANQGSEA.

This clone was seen once. The chain recombines TRBV21-1 with TRBJ2-5; the D call of TRBD1 is as the table states it, not checked on the DNA. TRBV21-1 is a pseudogene segment. The CDR3 loop spans 17 amino acids. The CDR3 spells CASSAPGQGKGWETQYF. CDR3 in DNA: TGTGCCAGCAGCGCTCCGGGACAGGGAAAGGGGTGGGAGACCCAGTACTTC.

The genes are TRBV7-9 and TRBJ2-2; no firm D call. This CDR3 is 14 amino acids long. Per germline, CDR1 SEHNR and CDR2 FQNEAQ (reference sequence). The V end lost 2 bases, the J end lost 4 bases, and 8 bases lay between the germline ends. CDR3 bases: TGTGCCAGCAGCTTATACAGCTCCACCGGGGAGCTGTTTTTT. Protein product: CASSLYSSTGELFF. The complete variable domain, with remaining parts taken from reference TRBV7-9 and TRBJ2-2, reads DTGVSQNPRHKITKRGQNVTFRCDPISEHNRLYWYRQTLGQGPEFLTYFQNEAQLEKSRLLSDRFSAERPKGSFSTLEIQRTEQGDSAMYLCASSLYSSTGELFFGEGSRLTVL.

The genes are TRBV6-6 and TRBJ2-7; possibly TRBD1 for D (5 bases). This CDR3 has 13 amino acids. The germline V gene encodes CDR1 MNHNY and CDR2 SVGAGI (reference sequence). Deletions cut 2 bases from V and 2 bases from J, with 7 bases between. The CDR3 protein is CASSYQGAYEQYF. Here the CDR3 DNA reads TGTGCCAGCAGTTACCAAGGGGCCTACGAGCAGTACTTC.

This clone was seen a handful of times. This sequence joins TRBV9 and TRBJ1-4, with D uncertain. CDR1 is SGDLS, CDR2 YYNGEE, per germline. This CDR3 is 13 amino acids long. The V end was cut by 0 bases, the J end by 8 bases, with 8 bases between. DNA for the CDR3: TGTGCCAGCAGCGTAGGAGGTCTCGAAAAACTGTTTTTT. It translates to CASSVGGLEKLFF.

This CDR3 reads CASSPNGQGIRIGYTF. In nucleotides, the CDR3 is TGTGCCAGCTCACCAAACGGACAGGGGATTAGAATCGGCTACACCTTC. The chain is built from TRBV18 and TRBJ1-2; 9 nucleotides line up with TRBD1. Germline loops: CDR1 KGHSH, CDR2 LQKENI. Trimming took 2 bases from V and 8 from J; bases not matched to a gene: 12. The CDR3 covers 16 residues. Together with reference TRBV18 and TRBJ1-2, the CDR3 gives the full variable domain: NAGVMQNPRHLVRRRGQEARLRCSPMKGHSHVYWYRQLPEEGLKFMVYLQKENIIDESGMPKERFSAEFPKEGPSILRIQQVVRGDSAAYFCASSPNGQGIRIGYTFGSGTRLTVV.

This clone has more than one count but fewer than ten. The genes are TRBV5-6 and TRBJ2-7, with 7 bases lining up with TRBD1. The V gene end was trimmed by 0 bases and the J gene end by 6 bases; junction bases not matched to a gene: 3. The germline V gene has CDR1 SGHDT and CDR2 YYEEEE. The CDR3 totals 13 residues. CDR3 sequence (DNA): TGTGCCAGCAGCTTGGATGCAGGGGGCGAGCAGTACTTC. It encodes CASSLDAGGEQYF.

The gene calls are TRBV6-6 and TRBJ2-7; 8 nucleotides match TRBD2. The trim removed 5 bases at V and 0 bases at J, leaving 6 bases unmatched. CDR3 length: 15 amino acids. Per the germline V gene, CDR1 is MNHNY and CDR2 is SVGAGI (reference sequence). The CDR3 spells CASSPGSGSSYEQYF. DNA of the CDR3: TGTGCCAGCAGTCCGGGGAGCGGGAGCTCCTACGAGCAGTACTTC.

The chain is built from TRBV4-1 and TRBJ2-1; no clear D gene. V lost 3 bases and J 10 bases, leaving 13 bases between the germline ends. The germline V gene encodes CDR1 MGHRA and CDR2 YSYEKL. The CDR3 is 13 residues long. For the CDR3, the DNA is TGCGCCAGCAGCCAGGGTCTAGTCGAAGAGCAGTTCTTC. Its protein product is CASSQGLVEEQFF.

The V gene is TRBV28, the J gene TRBJ2-5; a possible D gene is TRBD2 (5 bases). Germline CDR1 and CDR2: MDHEN and SYDVKM. Trimming took off 7 bases at V and 7 bases at J, with 16 bases between the two ends. The CDR3 is made up of 13 amino acids. Here the CDR3 DNA reads TGTGCCAGCAAGGGAGTGGCCGTAGGGACCCAGTACTTC. This codes for CASKGVAVGTQYF.

The chain couples TRBV5-4 to TRBJ2-3; 9 positions match TRBD1. CDR3 length equals 16 residues. V trimming: 4 bases; J trimming: 2 bases; junction bases outside the gene matches: 8. The germline gives CDR1 SGHNT, CDR2 YYREEE (reference sequence). This CDR3 is CASSGQGLGSTDTQYF. In nucleotides, the CDR3 is TGTGCCAGCAGCGGACAGGGGCTCGGTTCCACAGATACGCAGTATTTT.

The CDR3 nucleotides read TGTGCCAGCAGCCCATCGACACAATACAATGAGCAGTTCTTC. Protein sequence: CASSPSTQYNEQFF. The chain employs TRBV7-2 and TRBJ2-1; D gene unclear. Germline V gives CDR1 SGHTA, CDR2 FQGNSA. The CDR3 is 14 amino acids. The V and J ends lost 5 bases and 4 bases respectively, with 12 bases between them.